Below are 15 T cell receptor beta chains sequenced from a single sample in a study of Ad26.COV2.S vaccination and SARS-CoV-2 variants. Produced via immunoSEQ multiplex PCR; TCRdb's table is partial and in-frame only. The sample lists some 370,000 clones, about 83% occurring once. Treatment denoted: 19 received Ad26.COV2.S at low or high dose, single or two shots; five or six received placebo; per-sample allocation not given. Sampling was done on day 63 after the first vaccine or placebo injection. The sample consisted of peripheral blood, taken in a trial of Ad26.COV2.S vaccine versus placebo. The receptors were sampled from a person between 18 and 59 years old who received the Ad26.COV2.S COVID-19 vaccine or a placebo.

V gene TRBV14 combines with J gene TRBJ2-1; perhaps TRBD2 as D (6 bases). Germline CDR1 SGHDN, CDR2 FVKESK. This CDR3 spans 15 amino acids. V gave up 1 base and J gave up 7 bases, with 14 bases separating them. CDR3: CASSQGLRGRNEQFF. CDR3 in DNA: TGTGCCAGCAGCCAAGGGTTGCGGGGAAGGAATGAGCAGTTCTTC.

The gene calls are TRBV5-1 and TRBJ1-1; D is perhaps TRBD1 (6 bases). The CDR3 consists of 14 residues. Per the germline V gene, CDR1 is SGHRS and CDR2 is YFSETQ. Trimming removed 4 bases at V and 4 bases at J, with 14 bases between. The CDR3 DNA follows: TGCGCCAGCAGCCCCGTGGTGGGGGCCACTGAAGCTTTCTTT. This sequence encodes CASSPVVGATEAFF.

The chain employs TRBV7-6 and TRBJ2-3; tentative D call: TRBD2 (6 bases). The ends were cut back, 3 bases at V and 2 bases at J, with 12 bases in the middle. The CDR3 is 15 residues long. Germline CDR1 is SGHVS and CDR2 is FNYEAQ. Here the CDR3 reads CASSLRGGITDTQYF. In DNA, the CDR3 is TGTGCCAGCAGCTTGCGAGGAGGGATCACAGATACGCAGTATTTT.

The V gene is TRBV6-6, the J gene TRBJ2-3; 8 bases match TRBD1. J lost 9 bases, V lost 6 bases, and 5 bases had no gene match. Germline V CDR1 and CDR2: MNHNY, SVGAGI (reference sequence). This CDR3 contains 12 residues. The CDR3 reads CASRDGQGTQYF. CDR3 DNA sequence: TGTGCCAGCAGAGACGGACAGGGCACGCAGTATTTT.

The CDR3 DNA reads TGTGCCAGCAGCCCCATCGACAGGTTATTATCTGCAACTAATGAAAAACTGTTTTTT. It translates to CASSPIDRLLSATNEKLFF. The chain carries TRBV6-2 or TRBV6-3 and TRBJ1-4; possibly TRBD1 for D (6 bases). Per germline, CDR1 MNHEY and CDR2 SVGEGT. Trimming shortened V by 6 bases and J by 0 bases, and 23 bases separated the two germline ends. CDR3 length: 19 residues.

The V call is TRBV4-1, the J call TRBJ1-2, with D unresolved. V gave up 1 base and J gave up 4 bases, with 7 bases separating them. This CDR3 contains 13 residues. In germline, CDR1 is MGHRA, CDR2 YSYEKL. The CDR3: CASSQVGSYGYTF. The CDR3 DNA reads as TGCGCCAGCAGCCAAGTGGGGAGCTATGGCTACACCTTC.

V gene TRBV6-5 combines with J gene TRBJ2-5; D remains unclear. From germline, CDR1 is MNHEY and CDR2 SVGAGI. The V and J ends lost 4 bases and 5 bases respectively, with 14 bases between them. The CDR3 totals 14 residues. CDR3 sequence (DNA): TGTGCCAGCAGTTCTGGAAGAACGACCGAGACCCAGTACTTC. Its translation: CASSSGRTTETQYF.

The rearrangement uses TRBV6-5 and TRBJ2-1, with D tentatively TRBD2 (5 bases). Per germline, CDR1 MNHEY and CDR2 SVGAGI. Trimming took off 6 bases at V and 7 bases at J, with 19 bases between the two ends. This CDR3 is built from 15 residues. For the CDR3, the DNA is TGTGCCAGCAGCCACACCTATGGACTTGCAAATGAGCAGTTCTTC. Protein sequence: CASSHTYGLANEQFF.

The chain uses TRBV4-1 and TRBJ2-7; 11 nucleotides match TRBD2. Trimming removed 6 bases from V and 2 bases from J; junction bases left unmatched: 6. This CDR3 is 15 amino acids long. Germline values: CDR1 MGHRA, CDR2 YSYEKL. The CDR3: CASSRTSGRAYEQYF. Written as DNA, the CDR3 is TGCGCCAGCAGTCGGACTAGCGGGCGTGCCTACGAGCAGTACTTC.

The V and J genes are TRBV27 and TRBJ1-2, with 9 nucleotides matching TRBD1. Trimming at V came to 4 bases and at J to 7 bases, leaving 7 bases not matched to a gene. From germline, CDR1 is MNHEY and CDR2 SMNVEV (reference sequence). The CDR3 loop spans 14 amino acids. Here the CDR3 DNA reads TGTGCCAGCAGTTGGGGACAGGGCGGATCTGGCTACACCTTC. It specifies CASSWGQGGSGYTF.

The rearrangement joins TRBV18 to TRBJ1-6; D not certain. CDR3 length equals 14 residues. Trimming left V 2 bases short and J 5 bases short, with 7 bases between. Germline V gene lookup returns CDR1 KGHSH and CDR2 LQKENI. The CDR3 here is CASSPESHNSPLHF. For the CDR3, the DNA is TGTGCCAGCTCACCAGAATCCCATAATTCACCCCTCCACTTT.

This chain connects TRBV2 to TRBJ1-2; 9 bases are a match to TRBD1. The trim removed 6 bases at V and 5 bases at J, leaving 4 bases unmatched. The CDR3 runs to 13 residues. Germline-derived CDR1 and CDR2 are SNHLY and FYNNEI. CDR3 bases: TGTGCCAGCAGGGGGACAGGGAGGTATGGCTACACCTTC. Amino acids: CASRGTGRYGYTF. Full variable domain (remainder filled in from reference TRBV2 and TRBJ1-2): EPEVTQTPSHQVTQMGQEVILRCVPISNHLYFYWYRQILGQKVEFLVSFYNNEISEKSEIFDDQFSVERPDGSNFTLKIRSTKLEDSAMYFCASRGTGRYGYTFGSGTRLTVV.

The V call is TRBV5-1, the J call TRBJ2-1; 7 bases agree with TRBD1. The germline V gene has CDR1 SGHRS and CDR2 YFSETQ. The length of the CDR3 is 15 residues. Losses at the gene ends were 4 bases for V and 4 bases for J; bases not matched to a gene: 8. The CDR3 region has the DNA TGCGCCAGCAGCCTCATAGGGACAGCTTACAATGAGCAGTTCTTC. Translation: CASSLIGTAYNEQFF. The full variable domain, its missing parts supplied by reference TRBV5-1 and TRBJ2-1, is KAGVTQTPRYLIKTRGQQVTLSCSPISGHRSVSWYQQTPGQGLQFLFEYFSETQRNKGNFPGRFSGRQFSNSRSEMNVSTLELGDSALYLCASSLIGTAYNEQFFGPGTRLTVL.

The genes are TRBV5-1 and TRBJ2-5; D gene uncertain. Germline V CDR1 and CDR2: SGHRS, YFSETQ. The CDR3 runs 14 residues. V lost 1 base, J lost 1 base, and 8 bases lay in between. CDR3 loop: CASSLMGTQETQYF. CDR3 nucleotide sequence: TGCGCCAGCAGCTTGATGGGAACCCAAGAGACCCAGTACTTC.

V and J are TRBV2 and TRBJ2-1; 7 bases agree with TRBD1. Germline V gene data show CDR1 as SNHLY and CDR2 as FYNNEI. CDR3 length: 14 residues. V dropped 6 bases and J dropped 0; count of bases not matched to a gene: 2. The CDR3 DNA follows: TGTGCCAGCAGAGGGACAGCCTCCTACAATGAGCAGTTCTTC. It is translated as CASRGTASYNEQFF.